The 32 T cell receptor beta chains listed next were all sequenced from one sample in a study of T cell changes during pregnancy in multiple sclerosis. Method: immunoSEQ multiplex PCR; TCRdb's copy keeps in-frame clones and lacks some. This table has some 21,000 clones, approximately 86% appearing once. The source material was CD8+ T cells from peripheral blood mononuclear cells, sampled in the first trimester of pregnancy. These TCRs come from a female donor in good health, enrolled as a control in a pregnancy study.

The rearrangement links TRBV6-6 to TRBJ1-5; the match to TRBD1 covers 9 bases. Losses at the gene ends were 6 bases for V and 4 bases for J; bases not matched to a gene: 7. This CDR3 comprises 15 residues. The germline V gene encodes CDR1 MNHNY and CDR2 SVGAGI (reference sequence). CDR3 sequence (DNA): TGTGCCAGCAGCTCCGGGACAGGGCTTAATCAGCCCCAGCATTTT. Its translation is CASSSGTGLNQPQHF.

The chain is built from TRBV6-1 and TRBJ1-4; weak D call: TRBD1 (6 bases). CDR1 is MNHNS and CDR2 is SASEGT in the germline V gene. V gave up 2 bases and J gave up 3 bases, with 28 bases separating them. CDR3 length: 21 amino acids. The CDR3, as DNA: TGTGCCAGCAGTGAATTTCCCTATCTGTCCCCTGACAGGAGAGCTAATGAAAAACTGTTTTTT. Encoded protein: CASSEFPYLSPDRRANEKLFF.

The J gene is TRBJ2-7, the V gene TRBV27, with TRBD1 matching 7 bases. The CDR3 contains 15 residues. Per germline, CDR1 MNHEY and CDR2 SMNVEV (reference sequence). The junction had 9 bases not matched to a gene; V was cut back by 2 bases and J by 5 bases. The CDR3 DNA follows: TGTGCCAGCAGTTTAACTGCAGGGGGTCGGAACGAGCAGTACTTC. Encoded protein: CASSLTAGGRNEQYF.

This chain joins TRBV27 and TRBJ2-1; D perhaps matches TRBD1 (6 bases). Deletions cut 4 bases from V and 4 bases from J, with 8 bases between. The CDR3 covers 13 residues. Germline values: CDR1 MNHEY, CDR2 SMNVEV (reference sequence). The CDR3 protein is CASSSGVYNEQFF. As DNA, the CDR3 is TGTGCCAGCAGTTCAGGGGTTTACAATGAGCAGTTCTTC.

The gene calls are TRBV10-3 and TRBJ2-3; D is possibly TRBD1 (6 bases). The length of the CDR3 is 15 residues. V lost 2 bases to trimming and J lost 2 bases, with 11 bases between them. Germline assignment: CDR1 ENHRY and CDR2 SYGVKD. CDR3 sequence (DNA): TGTGCCATCAGTGAGGACAGGTCTTTCACAGATACGCAGTATTTT. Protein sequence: CAISEDRSFTDTQYF.

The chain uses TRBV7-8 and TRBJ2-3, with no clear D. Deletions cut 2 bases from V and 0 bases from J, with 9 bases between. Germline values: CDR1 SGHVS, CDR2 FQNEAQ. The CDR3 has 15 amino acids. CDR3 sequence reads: CASSLSTVSTDTQYF. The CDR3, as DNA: TGTGCCAGCAGCTTATCAACAGTAAGCACAGATACGCAGTATTTT.

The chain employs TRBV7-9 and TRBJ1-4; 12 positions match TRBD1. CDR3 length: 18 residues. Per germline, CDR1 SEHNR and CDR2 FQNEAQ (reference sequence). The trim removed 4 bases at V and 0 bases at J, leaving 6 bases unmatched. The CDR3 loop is CASSSTGQGASTNEKLFF. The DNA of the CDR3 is TGTGCCAGCAGCTCGACGGGACAGGGGGCCTCAACTAATGAAAAACTGTTTTTT. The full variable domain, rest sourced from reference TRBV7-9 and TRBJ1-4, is DTGVSQNPRHKITKRGQNVTFRCDPISEHNRLYWYRQTLGQGPEFLTYFQNEAQLEKSRLLSDRFSAERPKGSFSTLEIQRTEQGDSAMYLCASSSTGQGASTNEKLFFGSGTQLSVL.

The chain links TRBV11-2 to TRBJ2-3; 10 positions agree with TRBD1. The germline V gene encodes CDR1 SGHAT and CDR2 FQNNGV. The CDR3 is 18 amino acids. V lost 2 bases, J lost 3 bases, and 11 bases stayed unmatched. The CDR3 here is CASSLNIPGQGWTDTQYF. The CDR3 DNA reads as TGTGCCAGCAGCTTAAACATCCCGGGACAGGGGTGGACAGATACGCAGTATTTT.

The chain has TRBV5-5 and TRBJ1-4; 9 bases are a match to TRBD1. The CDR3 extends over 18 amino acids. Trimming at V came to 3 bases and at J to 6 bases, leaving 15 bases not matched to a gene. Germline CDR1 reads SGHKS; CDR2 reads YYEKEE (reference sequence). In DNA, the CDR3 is TGTGCCAGCAGCTCGTACAAACTACCGGGACAGGGTGATGAAAAACTGTTTTTT. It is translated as CASSSYKLPGQGDEKLFF.

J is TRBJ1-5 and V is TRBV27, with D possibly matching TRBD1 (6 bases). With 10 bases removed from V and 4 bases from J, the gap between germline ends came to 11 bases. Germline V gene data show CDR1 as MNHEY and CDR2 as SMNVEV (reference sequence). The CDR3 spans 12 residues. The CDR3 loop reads CATGQPNQPQHF. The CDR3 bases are TGTGCCACCGGACAGCCGAATCAGCCCCAGCATTTT.

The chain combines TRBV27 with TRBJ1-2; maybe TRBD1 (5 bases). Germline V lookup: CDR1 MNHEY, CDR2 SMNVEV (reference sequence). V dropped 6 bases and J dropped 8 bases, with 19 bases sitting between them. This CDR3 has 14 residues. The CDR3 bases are TGTGCCAGCAGCTCCCAGGGTCGAGTAACCGGCTACACCTTC. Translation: CASSSQGRVTGYTF.

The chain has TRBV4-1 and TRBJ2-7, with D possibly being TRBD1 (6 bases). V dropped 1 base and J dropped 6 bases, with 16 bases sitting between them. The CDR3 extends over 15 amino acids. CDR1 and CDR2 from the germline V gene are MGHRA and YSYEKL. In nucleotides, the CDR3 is TGCGCCAGCAGCCAAGGGACAGCCGCTCGGCTCGAGCAGTACTTC. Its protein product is CASSQGTAARLEQYF.

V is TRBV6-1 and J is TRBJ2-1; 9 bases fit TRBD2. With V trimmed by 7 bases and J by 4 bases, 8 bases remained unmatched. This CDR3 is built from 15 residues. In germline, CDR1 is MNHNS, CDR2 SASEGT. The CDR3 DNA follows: TGTGCCAGCACAATAGCGGGGGAGAGTTACAATGAGCAGTTCTTC. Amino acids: CASTIAGESYNEQFF.

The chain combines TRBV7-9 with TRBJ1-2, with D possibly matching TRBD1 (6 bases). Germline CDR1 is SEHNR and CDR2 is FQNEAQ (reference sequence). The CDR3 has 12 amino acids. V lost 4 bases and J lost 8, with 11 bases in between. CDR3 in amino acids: CASSSGQFGYTF. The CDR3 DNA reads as TGTGCCAGCAGCTCCGGACAGTTCGGCTACACCTTC.

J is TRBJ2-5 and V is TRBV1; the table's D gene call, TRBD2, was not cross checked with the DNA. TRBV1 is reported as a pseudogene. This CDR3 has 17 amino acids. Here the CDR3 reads CTSSQDLTSGPQETQYF. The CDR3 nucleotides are TGCACCAGCAGCCAAGATCTTACTAGCGGGCCCCAAGAGACCCAGTACTTC.

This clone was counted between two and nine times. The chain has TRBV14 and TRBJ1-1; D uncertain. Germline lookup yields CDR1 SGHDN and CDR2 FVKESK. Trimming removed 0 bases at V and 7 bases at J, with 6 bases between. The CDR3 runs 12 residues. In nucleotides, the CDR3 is TGTGCCAGCAGCCAAGATTTTAATGAAGCTTTCTTT. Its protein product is CASSQDFNEAFF.

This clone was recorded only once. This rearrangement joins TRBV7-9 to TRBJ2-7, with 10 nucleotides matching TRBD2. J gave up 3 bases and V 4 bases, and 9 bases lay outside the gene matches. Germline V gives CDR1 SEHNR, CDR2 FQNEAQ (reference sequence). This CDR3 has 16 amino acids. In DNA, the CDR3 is TGTGCCAGCAGCTCGATCGGGACTAGCGCATACTACGAGCAGTACTTC. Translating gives CASSSIGTSAYYEQYF.

In DNA, the CDR3 is TGCGCCAGCAGTCAAGAGGAGCGACAGGACCCCCCTTTGAAATACGAGCAGTACTTC. This translates into CASSQEERQDPPLKYEQYF. The chain combines TRBV23-1 with TRBJ2-7, with D possibly being TRBD1 (6 bases). TRBV23-1 is flagged as an ORF with uncertain function. V was pared by 2 bases and J by 4 bases, with 27 bases between. The CDR3 contains 19 residues.

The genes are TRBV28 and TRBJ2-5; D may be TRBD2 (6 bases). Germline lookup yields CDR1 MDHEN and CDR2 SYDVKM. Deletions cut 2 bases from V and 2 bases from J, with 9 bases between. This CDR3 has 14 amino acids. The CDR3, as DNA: TGTGCCAGCAGTTTACCTGGGAGGCAAGAGACCCAGTACTTC. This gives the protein CASSLPGRQETQYF.

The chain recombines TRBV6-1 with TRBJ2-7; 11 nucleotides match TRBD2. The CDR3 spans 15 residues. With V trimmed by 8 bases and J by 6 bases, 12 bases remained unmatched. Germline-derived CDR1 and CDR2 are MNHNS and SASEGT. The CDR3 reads CASSPDSGGVSEQYF. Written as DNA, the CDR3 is TGTGCCAGCTCACCTGATAGCGGGGGGGTATCCGAGCAGTACTTC.

The CDR3 loop is CASSLGLAGVEGTDTQYF. The CDR3 nucleotides are TGTGCCAGCAGCTTGGGACTAGCGGGAGTTGAGGGCACAGATACGCAGTATTTT. This sequence joins TRBV13 and TRBJ2-3, with 14 bases that match TRBD2. This CDR3 is built from 18 residues. Germline CDR1 and CDR2: PRHDT and FYEKMQ (reference sequence). The V gene end was trimmed by 3 bases and the J gene end by 1 base; junction bases not matched to a gene: 6.

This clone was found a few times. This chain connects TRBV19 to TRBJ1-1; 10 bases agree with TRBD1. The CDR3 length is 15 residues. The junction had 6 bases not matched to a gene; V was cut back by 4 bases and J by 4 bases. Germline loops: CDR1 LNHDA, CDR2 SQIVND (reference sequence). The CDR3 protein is CASSTRQGASTEAFF. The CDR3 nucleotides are TGTGCCAGTAGTACTCGACAGGGGGCGAGCACTGAAGCTTTCTTT. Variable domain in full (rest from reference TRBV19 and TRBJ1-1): DGGITQSPKYLFRKEGQNVTLSCEQNLNHDAMYWYRQDPGQGLRLIYYSQIVNDFQKGDIAEGYSVSREKKESFPLTVTSAQKNPTAFYLCASSTRQGASTEAFFGQGTRLTVV.

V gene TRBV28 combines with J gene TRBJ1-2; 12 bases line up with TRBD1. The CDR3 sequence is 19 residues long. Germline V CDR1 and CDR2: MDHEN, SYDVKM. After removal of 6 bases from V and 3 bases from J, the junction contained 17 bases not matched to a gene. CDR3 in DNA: TGTGCCAGCAGCCTTCTACCGGGACAGGGGGCCCCGGAGGACTATGGCTACACCTTC. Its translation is CASSLLPGQGAPEDYGYTF.

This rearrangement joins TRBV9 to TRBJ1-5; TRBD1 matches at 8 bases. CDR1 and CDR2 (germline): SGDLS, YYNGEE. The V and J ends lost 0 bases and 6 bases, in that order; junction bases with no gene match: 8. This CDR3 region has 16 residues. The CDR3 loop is CASSVDLRQGIQPQHF. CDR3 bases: TGTGCCAGCAGCGTAGATTTGCGACAGGGGATTCAGCCCCAGCATTTT.

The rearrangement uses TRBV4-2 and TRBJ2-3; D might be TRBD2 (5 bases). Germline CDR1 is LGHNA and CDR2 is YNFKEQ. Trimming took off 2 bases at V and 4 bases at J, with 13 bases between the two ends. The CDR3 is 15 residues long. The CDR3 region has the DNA TGTGCCAGCAGCCAATCTGGTGGGGAGCCAGATACGCAGTATTTT. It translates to CASSQSGGEPDTQYF.

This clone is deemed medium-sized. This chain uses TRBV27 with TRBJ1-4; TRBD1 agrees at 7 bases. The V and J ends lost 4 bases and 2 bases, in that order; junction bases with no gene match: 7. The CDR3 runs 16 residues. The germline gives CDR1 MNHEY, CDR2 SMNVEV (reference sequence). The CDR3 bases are TGTGCCAGCAGTTCGACAGGGAGAAGGACTAATGAAAAACTGTTTTTT. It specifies CASSSTGRRTNEKLFF.

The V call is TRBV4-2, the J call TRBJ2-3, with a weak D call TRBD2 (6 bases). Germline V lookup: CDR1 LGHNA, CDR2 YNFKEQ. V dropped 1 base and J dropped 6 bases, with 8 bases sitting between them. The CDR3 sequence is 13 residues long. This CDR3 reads CASSQAEGDTQYF. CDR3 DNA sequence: TGTGCCAGCAGCCAAGCGGAGGGGGATACGCAGTATTTT.

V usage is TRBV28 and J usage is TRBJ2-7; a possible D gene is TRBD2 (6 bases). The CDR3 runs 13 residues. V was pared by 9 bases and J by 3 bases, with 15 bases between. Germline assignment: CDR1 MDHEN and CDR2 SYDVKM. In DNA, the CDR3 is TGTGCCAGTGCGGGATTGGGGGACTACGAGCAGTACTTC. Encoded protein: CASAGLGDYEQYF.

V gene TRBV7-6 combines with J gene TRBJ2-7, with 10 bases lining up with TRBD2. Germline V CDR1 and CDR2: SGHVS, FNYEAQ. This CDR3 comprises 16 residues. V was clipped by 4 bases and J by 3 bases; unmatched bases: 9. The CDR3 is CASSSSTSGPYYEQYF. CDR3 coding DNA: TGTGCCAGCAGCTCGTCGACTAGCGGGCCGTACTACGAGCAGTACTTC.

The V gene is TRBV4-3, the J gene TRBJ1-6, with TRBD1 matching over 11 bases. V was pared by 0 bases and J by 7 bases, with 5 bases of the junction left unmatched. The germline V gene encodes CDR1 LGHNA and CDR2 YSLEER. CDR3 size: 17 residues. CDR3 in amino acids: CASSQEGQGAKNSPLHF. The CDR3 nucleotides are TGCGCCAGCAGCCAAGAAGGACAGGGGGCGAAGAATTCACCCCTCCACTTT.

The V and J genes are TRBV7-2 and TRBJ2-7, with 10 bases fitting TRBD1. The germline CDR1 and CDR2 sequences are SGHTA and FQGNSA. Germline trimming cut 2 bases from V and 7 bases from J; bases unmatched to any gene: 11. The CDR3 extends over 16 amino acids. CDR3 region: CASSLSQDRGFWEQYF. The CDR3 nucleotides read TGTGCCAGCAGCTTATCCCAGGACAGGGGGTTTTGGGAGCAGTACTTC.

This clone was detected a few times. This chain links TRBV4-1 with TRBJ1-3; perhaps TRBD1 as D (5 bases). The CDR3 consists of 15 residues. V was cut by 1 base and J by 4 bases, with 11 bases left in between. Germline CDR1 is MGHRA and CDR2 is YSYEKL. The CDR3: CASSQVGVSGNTIYF. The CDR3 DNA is TGCGCCAGCAGCCAAGTAGGGGTGTCCGGAAACACCATATATTTT.